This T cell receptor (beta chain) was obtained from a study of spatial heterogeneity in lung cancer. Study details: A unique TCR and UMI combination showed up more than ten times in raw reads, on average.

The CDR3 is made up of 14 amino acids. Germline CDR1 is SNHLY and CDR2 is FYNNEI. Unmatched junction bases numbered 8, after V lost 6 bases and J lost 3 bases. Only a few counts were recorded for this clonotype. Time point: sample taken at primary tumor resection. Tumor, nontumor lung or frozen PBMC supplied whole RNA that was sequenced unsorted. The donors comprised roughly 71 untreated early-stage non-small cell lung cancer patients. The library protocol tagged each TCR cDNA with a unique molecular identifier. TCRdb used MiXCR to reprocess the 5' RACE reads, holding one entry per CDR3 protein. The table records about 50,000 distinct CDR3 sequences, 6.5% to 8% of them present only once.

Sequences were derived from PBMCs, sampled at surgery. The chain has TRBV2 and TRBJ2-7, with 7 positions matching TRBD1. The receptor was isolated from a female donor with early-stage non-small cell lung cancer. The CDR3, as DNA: TGTGCCAGCAGACAAGGACAGGCAGTCTACGAGCAGTACTTC. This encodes CASRQGQAVYEQYF.